These 16 T cell receptor beta chains originate from one sample sequenced in a study of T-cell reconstitution after alpha-beta-depleted transplantation in children. Preparation of the TCRbeta library used unique molecular identifiers. Each CDR3 protein gets one entry after TCRdb re-called the PCR reads with MiXCR. The sample has about 170,000 distinct CDR3 sequences, approximately 12% seen once. The sample was PBMCs, taken before TCRalphabeta/CD19-depleted stem cell transplant. These receptors originate from a boy younger than 10 with acute myeloid leukemia, due to receive a stem cell transplant.

This clonotype was seen at least ten times. The V and J genes are TRBV5-1 and TRBJ2-5, with 15 bases lining up with TRBD2. This CDR3 region has 14 residues. Trimming took 4 bases from V and 5 from J; bases not matched to a gene: 0. CDR1 and CDR2 (germline): SGHRS, YFSETQ. The CDR3 DNA is TGCGCCAGCAGCGGGACTAGCGGGGGGGAGACCCAGTACTTC. Its protein product is CASSGTSGGETQYF.

This clonotype was counted at least ten times. The chain couples TRBV3-1 to TRBJ1-3, with D tentatively TRBD1 (5 bases). Germline-derived CDR1 and CDR2 are LGHDT and YNNKEL (reference sequence). Trimming pared 2 bases from V and 0 bases from J, leaving 5 bases between. The CDR3 has 14 amino acids. The CDR3 nucleotides are TGTGCCAGCAGCCAAACAGGCTCTGGAAACACCATATATTTT. Residues: CASSQTGSGNTIYF.

The sample holds many counts of this clonotype. The chain has TRBV29-1 and TRBJ2-5; 10 bases match TRBD2. The CDR3 runs to 15 residues. V was pared by 7 bases and J by 5 bases, with 13 bases of the junction left unmatched. Germline-derived CDR1 and CDR2 are SQVTM and ANQGSEA. CDR3 loop: CSAQEERGGPETQYF. The CDR3 nucleotides read TGCAGCGCTCAGGAGGAGCGGGGGGGCCCCGAGACCCAGTACTTC.

This clonotype occurred a few times. CDR3 nucleotides: TGCGCCAGCAGCCTGGGTTGGGAGGGCGAAAAACTGTTTTTT. It codes for CASSLGWEGEKLFF. V usage is TRBV5-1 and J usage is TRBJ1-4; D unresolved. Germline V lookup: CDR1 SGHRS, CDR2 YFSETQ. The CDR3 spans 14 residues. Trimming left V 4 bases short and J 8 bases short, with 15 bases between.

This clonotype was counted many times. The chain carries TRBV10-3 and TRBJ2-3; 10 nucleotides match TRBD2. The germline V gene has CDR1 ENHRY and CDR2 SYGVKD. Losses at the gene ends were 3 bases for V and 4 bases for J; bases not matched to a gene: 10. There are 17 residues in the CDR3. The CDR3, as DNA: TGTGCCATCAGTGACGATCAGCGGGGGGGCCCGGCAGATACGCAGTATTTT. Residues: CAISDDQRGGPADTQYF.

In this sample, this clonotype turned up many times. The V call is TRBV7-7, the J call TRBJ2-7; D may be TRBD1 or TRBD2 (5 bases each). The germline V gene has CDR1 SSHAT and CDR2 FNYEAQ (reference sequence). This CDR3 is built from 15 residues. V shed 5 bases and J shed 0 bases, with 14 bases lying between them. This CDR3 reads CASSPRAGSSYEQYF. In nucleotides, the CDR3 is TGTGCCAGCAGCCCAAGGGCAGGGAGCTCCTACGAGCAGTACTTC.

The chain carries TRBV6-5 and TRBJ2-5; possibly TRBD1 for D (6 bases). The CDR3 consists of 12 residues. V lost 8 bases and J lost 3, with 10 bases in between. Per the germline V gene, CDR1 is MNHEY and CDR2 is SVGAGI. The CDR3 sequence is CASGNREETQYF. In nucleotides, the CDR3 is TGTGCCAGCGGGAACAGGGAAGAGACCCAGTACTTC.

This clonotype was seen at least ten times. The V call is TRBV28, the J call TRBJ2-7; 7 positions match TRBD2. The germline gives CDR1 MDHEN, CDR2 SYDVKM. The CDR3 runs 14 residues. V lost 7 bases, J lost 5 bases, and 11 bases stayed unmatched. The CDR3 reads CASISRGVGDEQYF. The DNA of the CDR3 is TGTGCCAGCATCTCACGGGGGGTGGGTGACGAGCAGTACTTC. The variable domain in full, with the rest retrieved from reference TRBV28 and TRBJ2-7, is DVKVTQSSRYLVKRTGEKVFLECVQDMDHENMFWYRQDPGLGLRLIYFSYDVKMKEKGDIPEGYSVSREKKERFSLILESASTNQTSMYLCASISRGVGDEQYFGPGTRLTVT.

This clonotype has at least ten counts. V gene TRBV9 combines with J gene TRBJ1-5; no reliable D call. The germline gives CDR1 SGDLS, CDR2 YYNGEE. CDR3 length: 14 amino acids. V was clipped by 3 bases and J by 5 bases, with 12 bases between them. The CDR3 DNA reads as TGTGCCAGCAGCGAAGGGATACTCGATCAGCCCCAGCATTTT. Translation: CASSEGILDQPQHF.

In its sample, this clonotype was seen many times. The CDR3 here is CASSSGSQETQYF. The CDR3 region has the DNA TGTGCCAGCAGTTCCGGGAGCCAAGAGACCCAGTACTTC. The chain has TRBV28 and TRBJ2-5, with D maybe TRBD2 (6 bases). With 4 bases removed from V and 1 base from J, the gap between germline ends came to 7 bases. The CDR3 totals 13 residues. CDR1 and CDR2 (germline): MDHEN, SYDVKM.

This clonotype was found many times. The rearrangement uses TRBV27 and TRBJ2-7; D is undetermined. Germline V lookup: CDR1 MNHEY, CDR2 SMNVEV (reference sequence). Trimming shortened V by 5 bases and J by 3 bases, and 17 bases separated the two germline ends. CDR3 length: 15 amino acids. CDR3 nucleotides: TGTGCCAGCAGTGGGGTGGAGACCCCCTTCTACGAGCAGTACTTC. Its protein product is CASSGVETPFYEQYF.

This clonotype was recorded at least ten times. The CDR3 loop is CASSPDGRLNQPQHF. The DNA for the CDR3 is TGTGCCAGCAGTCCGGACGGACGTCTCAATCAGCCCCAGCATTTT. The chain couples TRBV12-3 or TRBV12-4 to TRBJ1-5; D remains unclear. The V gene lost 5 bases and the J gene lost 3 bases, with 14 bases spanning the gap. The CDR3 sequence is 15 residues long.

A word on this clonotype: A clone one base away is much larger, so this may be a read error. This chain links TRBV20-1 with TRBJ2-7; 8 bases agree with TRBD1. The CDR3 extends over 15 amino acids. CDR1 and CDR2 from the germline V gene are DFQATT and SNEGSKA (reference sequence). V lost 5 bases, J lost 7 bases, and 16 bases stayed unmatched. This CDR3 is CSAGAGSGGLDEQYF. In DNA form, the CDR3 reads TGCAGTGCTGGTGCCGGGTCAGGGGGCCTGGATGAGCAGTACTTC.

The table lists this clonotype with many counts. The rearrangement links TRBV19 to TRBJ1-2; possibly TRBD1 for D (5 bases). The CDR3 contains 14 residues. With 5 bases removed from V and 5 bases from J, the gap between germline ends came to 15 bases. Germline CDR1 LNHDA, CDR2 SQIVND (reference sequence). CDR3 amino acids: CASSPNGGRYGYTF. As DNA, the CDR3 is TGTGCCAGTAGTCCCAACGGGGGACGTTATGGCTACACCTTC. The whole variable domain, remainder taken from reference TRBV19 and TRBJ1-2, is DGGITQSPKYLFRKEGQNVTLSCEQNLNHDAMYWYRQDPGQGLRLIYYSQIVNDFQKGDIAEGYSVSREKKESFPLTVTSAQKNPTAFYLCASSPNGGRYGYTFGSGTRLTVV.

In its sample, this clonotype was seen many times. The DNA for the CDR3 is TGTGCCAGCAGCTTAAGGGCAAACACTGAAGCTTTCTTT. This translates into CASSLRANTEAFF. The chain employs TRBV7-3 and TRBJ1-1; D gene uncertain. CDR3 length: 13 amino acids. The germline CDR1 and CDR2 sequences are SGHTA and FQGTGA. V lost 1 base to trimming and J lost 2 bases, with 5 bases between them.

V is TRBV10-1 and J is TRBJ2-3; 11 nucleotides agree with TRBD1. Germline CDR1 and CDR2: WNHNN and SYGVQD (reference sequence). J gave up 6 bases and V 0 bases, and 5 bases lay outside the gene matches. The CDR3 length is 16 residues. The CDR3 loop reads CASSESWTGGQDTQYF. The CDR3 nucleotides read TGCGCCAGCAGTGAGTCGTGGACAGGGGGCCAGGATACGCAGTATTTT.